These 31 T cell receptor beta chains share one sample of origin, sequenced in a study of regulatory T cells in long-lasting Graves disease. Time point in this sample: persistent/refractory GD, antithyroid drugs over 5 years with positive TRAb. Isolated PBMC RNA provided the starting material for the TCR library. Relying on iRepertoire HTBI primers and Arm-PCR of CDR3 regions, the team built TCR beta libraries. MiXCR, applied by TCRdb to the multiplex PCR reads, yields one record per CDR3 protein. The sample has hundreds of thousands of distinct CDR3 sequences, 30% seen once; the top ten hold under 50%. Sequencing used peripheral blood mononuclear cells (PBMCs), obtained when the disease was refractory, from a patient treated with antithyroid drugs. These receptors came from a female donor with Graves disease.

This clonotype was counted ten times or more. V usage is TRBV7-3 and J usage is TRBJ1-2; tentatively, D is TRBD1 (5 bases). The V end was cut by 0 bases, the J end by 1 base, with 6 bases between. From germline, CDR1 is SGHTA and CDR2 FQGTGA. The CDR3 runs 14 residues. CDR3 DNA: TGTGCCAGCAGCTTAACACAGGATAACTATGGCTACACCTTC. Protein product: CASSLTQDNYGYTF.

The gene calls are TRBV30 and TRBJ1-5, with D maybe TRBD1 (6 bases). Germline assignment: CDR1 GTSNPN and CDR2 SVGIG (reference sequence). V lost 2 bases and J 0 bases, leaving 11 bases between the germline ends. This CDR3 region has 15 residues. CDR3 protein: CAWSQGTLSNQPQHF. The CDR3, as DNA: TGTGCCTGGAGTCAAGGGACACTTAGCAATCAGCCCCAGCATTTT.

This chain joins TRBV5-1 and TRBJ2-7; the D gene is possibly TRBD2 (7 bases). The V end was cut by 0 bases, the J end by 5 bases, with 15 bases between. Germline values: CDR1 SGHRS, CDR2 YFSETQ. This CDR3 is 15 amino acids long. The CDR3 DNA follows: TGCGCCAGCAGCTTGGATGGGCTAGGGGGGGACGAGCAGTACTTC. Its protein product is CASSLDGLGGDEQYF.

This chain connects TRBV5-1 to TRBJ2-7, with 10 bases identical to TRBD1. The CDR3 is made up of 15 amino acids. Trimming removed 0 bases from V and 4 bases from J; junction bases left unmatched: 4. The germline V gene has CDR1 SGHRS and CDR2 YFSETQ. The CDR3 reads CASSLEGTGDYEQYF. DNA of the CDR3: TGCGCCAGCAGCTTGGAAGGGACAGGGGATTACGAGCAGTACTTC. Combining the CDR3 with reference TRBV5-1 and TRBJ2-7 gives the whole variable domain KAGVTQTPRYLIKTRGQQVTLSCSPISGHRSVSWYQQTPGQGLQFLFEYFSETQRNKGNFPGRFSGRQFSNSRSEMNVSTLELGDSALYLCASSLEGTGDYEQYFGPGTRLTVT.

This clonotype came up a few times. The chain has TRBV20-1 and TRBJ1-1; D call uncertain. V was clipped by 4 bases and J by 0 bases, with 6 bases between them. This CDR3 has 12 amino acids. From germline, CDR1 is DFQATT and CDR2 SNEGSKA (reference sequence). The CDR3 sequence is CSAIQLNTEAFF. The DNA of the CDR3 is TGCAGTGCTATACAGTTGAACACTGAAGCTTTCTTT.

The V gene is TRBV2, the J gene TRBJ2-5; 10 positions agree with TRBD2. J lost 5 bases, V lost 6 bases, and 12 bases had no gene match. This CDR3 is built from 16 residues. Germline values: CDR1 SNHLY, CDR2 FYNNEI. CDR3 bases: TGTGCCAGCAGGGGGAGGCTAGCGGGAGCCCGCGAGACCCAGTACTTC. It encodes CASRGRLAGARETQYF.

Many counts were recorded for this clonotype. The CDR3 is CATSKNTGELFF. Here the CDR3 DNA reads TGTGCCACCAGCAAGAACACCGGGGAGCTGTTTTTT. V is TRBV15 and J is TRBJ2-2; no clear D. The V gene's germline CDR1 is LNHNV and CDR2 YYDKDF (reference sequence). The CDR3 spans 12 residues. V dropped 4 bases and J dropped 1 base, with 1 base sitting between them.

This clonotype was counted many times. This chain uses TRBV28 with TRBJ1-1; unclear D gene. The CDR3 loop spans 11 amino acids. V lost 2 bases, J lost 10 bases, and 8 bases lay in between. From germline, CDR1 is MDHEN and CDR2 SYDVKM. CDR3 sequence: CASSLNNGAFF. CDR3 nucleotide sequence: TGTGCCAGCAGTTTAAATAATGGAGCTTTCTTT.

This clonotype was observed a few times. The V and J genes are TRBV12-3 or TRBV12-4 and TRBJ1-5; D unclear. CDR3 length: 14 amino acids. V was clipped by 7 bases and J by 1 base, with 11 bases between them. CDR3 protein: CASTTDGSNQPQHF. The CDR3 nucleotides read TGTGCCAGCACTACGGACGGGAGCAATCAGCCCCAGCATTTT.

The sample holds a few counts of this clonotype. V usage is TRBV2 and J usage is TRBJ2-7, with D perhaps being TRBD1 or TRBD2 (6 bases each). V was clipped by 8 bases and J by 0 bases, with 11 bases between them. CDR1 and CDR2 (germline): SNHLY, FYNNEI. CDR3 length: 13 residues. CDR3 sequence: CASGRDTSYEQYF. CDR3 DNA sequence: TGTGCCAGCGGGCGGGACACCTCCTACGAGCAGTACTTC.

This chain joins TRBV14 and TRBJ2-1, with 10 bases that match TRBD2. This CDR3 comprises 19 residues. With V trimmed by 1 base and J by 3 bases, 12 bases remained unmatched. Germline V gives CDR1 SGHDN, CDR2 FVKESK. The CDR3 reads CASSQVGGIAGGRYNEQFF. Here the CDR3 DNA reads TGTGCCAGCAGCCAAGTCGGCGGAATAGCGGGAGGCCGCTACAATGAGCAGTTCTTC.

The chain joins TRBV5-1 to TRBJ2-6, with D possibly matching TRBD1 (6 bases). CDR1 and CDR2 (germline): SGHRS, YFSETQ. V was clipped by 2 bases and J by 3 bases, with 21 bases between them. This CDR3 region has 19 residues. CDR3 sequence (DNA): TGCGCCAGCAGCTTTAGTCAGGGGTCACTTTCGGGTGGGGCCAACGTCCTGACTTTC. Its translation is CASSFSQGSLSGGANVLTF.

This chain uses TRBV2 with TRBJ2-6; no clear D. Trimming pared 6 bases from V and 0 bases from J, leaving 9 bases between. Germline lookup yields CDR1 SNHLY and CDR2 FYNNEI. The CDR3 totals 15 residues. The CDR3 reads CASSSRNSGANVLTF. The CDR3 bases are TGTGCCAGCAGCTCCAGGAACTCTGGGGCCAACGTCCTGACTTTC.

This clonotype was counted only a few times. The chain uses TRBV27 and TRBJ1-3, with D hard to call. With 5 bases removed from V and 0 bases from J, the gap between germline ends came to 14 bases. The CDR3 covers 16 residues. Germline V gene data show CDR1 as MNHEY and CDR2 as SMNVEV (reference sequence). CDR3 in DNA: TGTGCCAGCAGTCCCCTCAATTGGGGCTCTGGAAACACCATATATTTT. Translating gives CASSPLNWGSGNTIYF.

This clonotype was observed many times. The genes are TRBV28 and TRBJ1-5; 7 bases align to TRBD1. CDR1 is MDHEN and CDR2 is SYDVKM in the germline V gene. The CDR3 has 18 residues. Germline trimming cut 5 bases from V and 3 bases from J; bases unmatched to any gene: 16. The CDR3 DNA follows: TGTGCCAGCAGTCAACCCGGGACAGCTCGGGGCCCCAATCAGCCCCAGCATTTT. It yields the protein CASSQPGTARGPNQPQHF.

The chain is built from TRBV20-1 and TRBJ2-5, with 11 bases aligning to TRBD2. Looked up from germline, CDR1 is DFQATT and CDR2 is SNEGSKA (reference sequence). The CDR3 sequence is 15 residues long. The V and J ends lost 3 bases and 5 bases, in that order; junction bases with no gene match: 8. This CDR3 reads CSARIAGGGSETQYF. The CDR3, as DNA: TGCAGTGCTAGGATAGCGGGAGGGGGGAGTGAGACCCAGTACTTC.

This clonotype was seen a handful of times. The rearrangement uses TRBV6-5 and TRBJ1-3; D uncertain. CDR3 length: 16 residues. CDR1 is MNHEY and CDR2 is SVGAGI in the germline V gene. V was trimmed by 4 bases and J by 0 bases, leaving 13 bases between them. CDR3 bases: TGTGCCAGCAGTTCCCTCGCTCAGAGCTCTGGAAACACCATATATTTT. This gives the protein CASSSLAQSSGNTIYF.

Ten or more counts support this clonotype. This chain joins TRBV7-3 and TRBJ1-2, with D perhaps TRBD1 (6 bases). The V end was cut by 5 bases, the J end by 4 bases, with 11 bases between. This CDR3 comprises 13 residues. CDR1 is SGHTA, CDR2 FQGTGA, per germline. In DNA, the CDR3 is TGTGCCAGCAGCCTCGAGGGGGTCTATGGCTACACCTTC. This gives the protein CASSLEGVYGYTF.

The chain uses TRBV5-1 and TRBJ1-1; 8 nucleotides agree with TRBD1. This CDR3 has 16 residues. Germline lookup yields CDR1 SGHRS and CDR2 YFSETQ. The V gene end was trimmed by 2 bases and the J gene end by 1 base; junction bases not matched to a gene: 7. This chain's CDR3 is CASSLILDRGNTEAFF. The CDR3 region has the DNA TGCGCCAGCAGCTTAATCCTTGACAGGGGGAACACTGAAGCTTTCTTT. The full variable domain, with the rest looked up from reference TRBV5-1 and TRBJ1-1, is KAGVTQTPRYLIKTRGQQVTLSCSPISGHRSVSWYQQTPGQGLQFLFEYFSETQRNKGNFPGRFSGRQFSNSRSEMNVSTLELGDSALYLCASSLILDRGNTEAFFGQGTRLTVV.

In its sample, this clonotype was seen a few times. The CDR3 reads CASSPWGAGVLNTEAFF. The DNA for the CDR3 is TGTGCCAGCAGTCCTTGGGGCGCAGGGGTTTTGAACACTGAAGCTTTCTTT. The chain carries TRBV28 and TRBJ1-1; D is perhaps TRBD1 (6 bases). The CDR3 loop spans 17 amino acids. The germline V gene encodes CDR1 MDHEN and CDR2 SYDVKM. The V end was cut by 5 bases, the J end by 0 bases, with 19 bases between.

The V and J genes are TRBV3-1 and TRBJ1-3; no clear D. V was clipped by 2 bases and J by 0 bases, with 8 bases between them. This CDR3 comprises 15 residues. Germline CDR1 LGHDT, CDR2 YNNKEL (reference sequence). In DNA form, the CDR3 reads TGTGCCAGCAGCCAATGGCTTCACTCTGGAAACACCATATATTTT. Translating gives CASSQWLHSGNTIYF.

This clonotype was counted ten times or more. This CDR3 reads CASSYQENTGELFF. The DNA for the CDR3 is TGTGCCAGCAGTTACCAGGAAAACACCGGGGAGCTGTTTTTT. The chain employs TRBV28 and TRBJ2-2; no clear D. CDR1 is MDHEN and CDR2 is SYDVKM in the germline V gene. This CDR3 has 14 amino acids. V lost 4 bases and J 2 bases, leaving 8 bases between the germline ends.

The V gene is TRBV20-1, the J gene TRBJ2-5; TRBD2 aligns across 8 bases. Germline loops: CDR1 DFQATT, CDR2 SNEGSKA (reference sequence). This CDR3 region has 15 residues. V trimming: 2 bases; J trimming: 5 bases; junction bases outside the gene matches: 10. The CDR3 DNA reads as TGCAGTGCTAGAACAGGTCTAGCGGGCGGGGAGACCCAGTACTTC. Amino acid sequence: CSARTGLAGGETQYF.

This clonotype was counted between two and nine times. This chain joins TRBV27 and TRBJ1-2, with D possibly being TRBD1 (6 bases). V was clipped by 4 bases and J by 2 bases, with 11 bases between them. From germline, CDR1 is MNHEY and CDR2 SMNVEV (reference sequence). The CDR3 extends over 14 amino acids. Here the CDR3 reads CASSWGTGNYGYTF. DNA for the CDR3: TGTGCCAGCAGTTGGGGAACAGGGAACTATGGCTACACCTTC.

This clonotype was found a few times. The chain is built from TRBV20-1 and TRBJ2-1; TRBD2 matches 10 bases. Unmatched junction bases numbered 4, after V lost 5 bases and J lost 0 bases. The CDR3 covers 15 residues. Germline V gene data show CDR1 as DFQATT and CDR2 as SNEGSKA (reference sequence). The CDR3 region is CSAGSGRLSYNEQFF. DNA of the CDR3: TGCAGTGCTGGTAGCGGGAGGCTCTCCTACAATGAGCAGTTCTTC.

The chain couples TRBV5-1 to TRBJ2-1; TRBD2 matches at 7 bases. Germline loops: CDR1 SGHRS, CDR2 YFSETQ. The ends lost 1 base at V and 4 bases at J; junction bases unmatched: 2. The CDR3 consists of 14 residues. The CDR3 loop is CASSLPSGYNEQFF. CDR3 nucleotides: TGCGCCAGCAGCTTGCCTAGCGGATACAATGAGCAGTTCTTC. Using reference TRBV5-1 and TRBJ2-1 for the parts outside the CDR3, the full variable domain is KAGVTQTPRYLIKTRGQQVTLSCSPISGHRSVSWYQQTPGQGLQFLFEYFSETQRNKGNFPGRFSGRQFSNSRSEMNVSTLELGDSALYLCASSLPSGYNEQFFGPGTRLTVL.

The chain recombines TRBV6-2 or TRBV6-3 with TRBJ1-5; perhaps TRBD1 as D (6 bases). CDR3 length: 18 amino acids. V dropped 0 bases and J dropped 2 bases, with 17 bases sitting between them. Germline CDR1 is MNHEY and CDR2 is SVGEGT. CDR3 region: CASSYSDWQGRRNQPQHF. The CDR3 region has the DNA TGTGCCAGCAGTTACTCGGACTGGCAGGGGCGTCGCAATCAGCCCCAGCATTTT.

This chain connects TRBV7-6 to TRBJ2-5, with D tentatively TRBD2 (6 bases). CDR1 SGHVS and CDR2 FNYEAQ come from the germline V gene. Trimming stripped 0 bases from V and 5 bases from J, with 13 bases between. This CDR3 has 15 residues. CDR3 region: CASSLARLGGETQYF. In nucleotides, the CDR3 is TGTGCCAGCAGCTTAGCGCGGCTAGGAGGGGAGACCCAGTACTTC.

This clonotype occurred many times. V and J are TRBV28 and TRBJ1-2; D uncertain. CDR3 length: 15 residues. V lost 5 bases and J lost 2, with 15 bases in between. Germline CDR1 MDHEN, CDR2 SYDVKM. CDR3 protein: CASSPLTVPNYGYTF. CDR3 nucleotides: TGTGCCAGCAGTCCCCTCACAGTACCAAACTATGGCTACACCTTC.

This clonotype came up a few times. V is TRBV2 and J is TRBJ1-1; TRBD1 agrees at 9 bases. Germline-derived CDR1 and CDR2 are SNHLY and FYNNEI. Trimming took 1 base from V and 6 from J; bases not matched to a gene: 12. The CDR3 sequence is 17 residues long. The DNA for the CDR3 is TGTGCCAGCAGTGAAGAAGAAGGGGGGACAGGGAGGGCTGAAGCTTTCTTT. This codes for CASSEEEGGTGRAEAFF.

The J gene is TRBJ1-4, the V gene TRBV7-9, with TRBD1 as a possible D gene (6 bases). Germline V gene sequence: CDR1 SEHNR, CDR2 FQNEAQ (reference sequence). V lost 2 bases and J lost 5, with 30 bases in between. This CDR3 region has 21 residues. The CDR3 spells CASSLTLGRGHANPENEKLFF. The CDR3 DNA is TGTGCCAGCAGCTTAACCCTGGGCAGGGGCCACGCGAATCCTGAAAATGAAAAACTGTTTTTT.